The entry that follows covers one T cell receptor beta chain sequence. V dropped 0 bases and J dropped 5; count of bases not matched to a gene: 14. Germline V CDR1 and CDR2: SSHAT, FNYEAQ (reference sequence). This CDR3 spans 18 amino acids. The data originate from a study of blood T cell repertoires in COVID-19. The overall study: Donors in the United States, Italy and Spain gave samples during acute or convalescent COVID-19. PBMCs, B-cell-depleted T cells, or T cells provided the cDNA or gDNA that made up the material.

How the authors handled the data: Estimation of nucleated cell counts was performed using reference gene primer amplification. Profiling relied on immunoSEQ multiplex PCR, and the TCRdb table lists in-frame clones only, not all of them. The V and J calls and clone size are taken from that table; D and trimming were inferred from the DNA. The data hold about 26,000 clones, with 90% observed a single time. This chain links TRBV7-7 with TRBJ2-5; 8 bases are a match to TRBD1. The origin of this receptor is a human donor in a cohort sampled during active COVID-19. Sample: peripheral blood. CDR3 sequence (DNA): TGTGCCAGCAGCTTAGCTCGGCCAGGGGGCATCTTAAAGGAGACCCAGTACTTC. This translates into CASSLARPGGILKETQYF.